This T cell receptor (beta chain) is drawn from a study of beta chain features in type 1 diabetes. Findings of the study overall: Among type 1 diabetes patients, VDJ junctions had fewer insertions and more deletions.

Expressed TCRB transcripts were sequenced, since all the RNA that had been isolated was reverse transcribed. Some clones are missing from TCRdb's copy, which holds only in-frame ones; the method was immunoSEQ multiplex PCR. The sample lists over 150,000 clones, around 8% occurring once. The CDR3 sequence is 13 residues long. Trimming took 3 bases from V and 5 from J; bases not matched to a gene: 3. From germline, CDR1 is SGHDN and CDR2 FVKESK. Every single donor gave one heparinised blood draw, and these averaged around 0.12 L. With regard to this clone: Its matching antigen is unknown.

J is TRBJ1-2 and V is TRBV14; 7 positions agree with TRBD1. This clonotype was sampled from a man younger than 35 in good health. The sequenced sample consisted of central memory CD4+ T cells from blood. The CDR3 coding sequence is TGTGCCAGCAGCCAGGGACAGAGATATGGCTACACCTTC. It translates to CASSQGQRYGYTF.